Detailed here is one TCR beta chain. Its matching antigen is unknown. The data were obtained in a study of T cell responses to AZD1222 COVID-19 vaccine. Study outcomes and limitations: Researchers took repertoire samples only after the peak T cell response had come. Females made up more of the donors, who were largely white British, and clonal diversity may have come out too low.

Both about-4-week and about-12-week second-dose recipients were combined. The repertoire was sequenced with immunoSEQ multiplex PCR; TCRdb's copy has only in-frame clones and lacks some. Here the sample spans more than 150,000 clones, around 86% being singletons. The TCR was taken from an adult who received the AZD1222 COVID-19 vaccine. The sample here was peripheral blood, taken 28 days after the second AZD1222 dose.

The CDR3 coding sequence is TGTGCCAGCAGTTTGTTAGGGGCCCAATCCTTCGGGGGCTACACCTTC. As protein: CASSLLGAQSFGGYTF. The gene calls are TRBV27 and TRBJ1-2, with D possibly TRBD1 on 5 matching bases. The CDR3 length is 16 residues. With 3 bases removed from V and 8 bases from J, the gap between germline ends came to 22 bases. Germline CDR1 reads MNHEY; CDR2 reads SMNVEV (reference sequence).